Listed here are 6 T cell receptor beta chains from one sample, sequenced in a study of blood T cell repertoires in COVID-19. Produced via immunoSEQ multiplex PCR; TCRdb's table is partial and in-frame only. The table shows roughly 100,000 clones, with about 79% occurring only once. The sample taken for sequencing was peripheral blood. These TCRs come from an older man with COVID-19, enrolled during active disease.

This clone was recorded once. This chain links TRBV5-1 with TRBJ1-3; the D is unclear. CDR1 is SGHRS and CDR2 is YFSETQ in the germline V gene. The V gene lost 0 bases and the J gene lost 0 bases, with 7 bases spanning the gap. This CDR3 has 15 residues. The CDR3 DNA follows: TGCGCCAGCAGCTTGGGCTCGAGCTCTGGAAACACCATATATTTT. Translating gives CASSLGSSSGNTIYF.

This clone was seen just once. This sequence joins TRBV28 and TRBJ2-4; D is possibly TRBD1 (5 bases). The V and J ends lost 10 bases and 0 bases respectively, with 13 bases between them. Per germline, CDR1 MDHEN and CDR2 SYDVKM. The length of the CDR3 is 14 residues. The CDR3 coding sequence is TGTGCCACCCCGGACATTTTAGCCAAAAACATTCAGTACTTC. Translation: CATPDILAKNIQYF.

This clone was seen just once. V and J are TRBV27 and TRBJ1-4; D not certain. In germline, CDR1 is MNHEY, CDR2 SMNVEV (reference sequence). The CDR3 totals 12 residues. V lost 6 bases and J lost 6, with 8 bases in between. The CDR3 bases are TGTGCCAGCAGGTCGGTGGATGAAAAACTGTTTTTT. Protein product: CASRSVDEKLFF. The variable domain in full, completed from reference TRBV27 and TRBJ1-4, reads EAQVTQNPRYLITVTGKKLTVTCSQNMNHEYMSWYRQDPGLGLRQIYYSMNVEVTDKGDVPEGYKVSRKEKRNFPLILESPSPNQTSLYFCASRSVDEKLFFGSGTQLSVL.

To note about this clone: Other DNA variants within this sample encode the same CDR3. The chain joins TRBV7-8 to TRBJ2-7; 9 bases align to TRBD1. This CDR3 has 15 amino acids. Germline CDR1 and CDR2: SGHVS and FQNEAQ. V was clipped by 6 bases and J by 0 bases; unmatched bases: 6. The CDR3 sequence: CASSPGQGPSYEQYF. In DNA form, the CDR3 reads TGTGCCAGCAGTCCTGGACAGGGGCCCTCCTACGAGCAGTACTTC.

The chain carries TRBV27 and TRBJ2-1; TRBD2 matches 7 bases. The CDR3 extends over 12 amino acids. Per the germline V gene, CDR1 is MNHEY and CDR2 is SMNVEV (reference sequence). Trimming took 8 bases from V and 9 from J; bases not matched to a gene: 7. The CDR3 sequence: CASAFLAGEQFF. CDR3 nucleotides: TGTGCCAGCGCCTTTTTAGCGGGTGAGCAGTTCTTC.

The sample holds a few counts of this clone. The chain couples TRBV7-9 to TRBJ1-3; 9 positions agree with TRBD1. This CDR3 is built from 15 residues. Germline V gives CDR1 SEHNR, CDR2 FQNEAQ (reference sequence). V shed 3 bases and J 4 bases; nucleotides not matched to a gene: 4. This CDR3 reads CASSFTGGAGNTIYF. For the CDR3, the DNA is TGTGCCAGCAGCTTCACAGGGGGCGCAGGAAACACCATATATTTT.